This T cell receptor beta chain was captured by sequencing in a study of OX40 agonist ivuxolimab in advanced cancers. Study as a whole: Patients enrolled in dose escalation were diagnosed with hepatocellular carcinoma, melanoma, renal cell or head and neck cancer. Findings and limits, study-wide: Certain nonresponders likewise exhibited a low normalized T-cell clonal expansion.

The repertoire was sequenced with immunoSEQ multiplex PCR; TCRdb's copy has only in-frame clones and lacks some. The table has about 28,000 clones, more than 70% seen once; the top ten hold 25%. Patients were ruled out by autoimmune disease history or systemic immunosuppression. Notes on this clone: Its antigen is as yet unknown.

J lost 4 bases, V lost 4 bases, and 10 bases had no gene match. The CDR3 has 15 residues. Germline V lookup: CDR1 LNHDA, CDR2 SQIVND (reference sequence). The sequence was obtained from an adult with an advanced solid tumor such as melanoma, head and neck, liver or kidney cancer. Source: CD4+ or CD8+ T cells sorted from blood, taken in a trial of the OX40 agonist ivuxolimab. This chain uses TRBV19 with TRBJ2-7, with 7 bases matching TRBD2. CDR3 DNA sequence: TGTGCCAGTAGTACTTATCTAGCGGAGGGGTACGAGCAGTACTTC. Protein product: CASSTYLAEGYEQYF.